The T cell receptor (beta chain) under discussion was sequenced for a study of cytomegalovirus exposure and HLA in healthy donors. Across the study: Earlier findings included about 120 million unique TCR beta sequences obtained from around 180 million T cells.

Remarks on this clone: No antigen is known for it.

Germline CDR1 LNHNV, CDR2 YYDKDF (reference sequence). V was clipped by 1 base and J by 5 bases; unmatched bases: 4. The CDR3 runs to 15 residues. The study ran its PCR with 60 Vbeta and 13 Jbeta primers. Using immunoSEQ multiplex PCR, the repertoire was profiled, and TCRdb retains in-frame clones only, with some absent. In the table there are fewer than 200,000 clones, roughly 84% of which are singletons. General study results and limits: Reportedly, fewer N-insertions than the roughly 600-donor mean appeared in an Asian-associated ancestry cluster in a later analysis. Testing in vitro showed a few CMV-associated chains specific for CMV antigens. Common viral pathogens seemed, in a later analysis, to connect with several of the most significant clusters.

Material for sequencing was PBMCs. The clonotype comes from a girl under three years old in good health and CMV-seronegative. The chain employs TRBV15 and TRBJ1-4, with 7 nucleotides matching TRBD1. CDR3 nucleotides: TGTGCCACCAGCAGAGGTCGGGGACAGAATGAAAAACTGTTTTTT. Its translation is CATSRGRGQNEKLFF.